This T cell receptor beta chain was profiled in a study of cytomegalovirus exposure and HLA in healthy donors. Study-level points and caveats: The study flagged fewer than 200 TCR beta chains as cytomegalovirus-associated. It was reported that the classifier diagnosed cytomegalovirus status with high specificity and sensitivity in both the original and validation cohorts. A few CMV-associated chains were confirmed in vitro to be specific for CMV antigens.

Germline values: CDR1 LGHNA, CDR2 YNFKEQ. The CDR3 contains 15 residues. The ends were cut back, 4 bases at V and 7 bases at J, with 19 bases in the middle. TCRdb's table, derived via immunoSEQ multiplex PCR, lists solely in-frame clones and lacks some. This sample has roughly 200,000 clones, with roughly 77% found just once. Remarks on this clone: Its cognate antigen is unknown.

The material sequenced was PBMCs. This TCR derives from a woman under 40 in good health and CMV-seronegative. The chain recombines TRBV4-2 with TRBJ2-5; no clear D. CDR3 sequence reads: CASSPEVAPSWTQYF. CDR3 bases: TGTGCCAGCAGCCCCGAAGTTGCGCCGAGCTGGACCCAGTACTTC.